This entry concerns a single T cell receptor (beta chain). It lacks a known antigen. No much larger clone exists at a distance of one base, and base qualities are not known. This sample stems from a study of blood T cell repertoires in COVID-19 (dated by TCRdb to about 2020). Regarding the complete study: Samples from collaborators originated in the United States, Italy and Spain and spanned both the acute and convalescent phases of COVID-19. The material from the prospective study consisted of cDNA or gDNA derived from T cells, B-cell-depleted T cells, or PBMCs. Subjects who had been exposed to COVID-19, were actively infected with it, or had recovered from it provided the deeply sampled blood TCRbeta repertoires that made up the dataset. The repertoires were made available in a free public database intended to serve as a resource for research on the immune response to SARS-CoV-2. The samples were drawn from two sources: the first 160 participants of the ongoing ImmuneRACE study, and approximately 1,300 subjects contributed by 6 global collaborators. A de-identified subject ID, COVID-19 status, age in years and sex were almost always included in the sample metadata. HLA class I and class II types, where available, came from metadata supplied by the sample provider rather than from assay-based typing.

The collaborating institutions used their own protocols to collect whole blood in K2EDTA tubes. Collaborator samples were shipped for TCRbeta analysis as frozen whole blood, isolated PBMCs, or DNA extracted from either sample type. From its cysteine to its phenylalanine, the CDR3 spans 14 amino acids. Of the read, only the CDR3 DNA is kept; its 42 bases are in frame from base 1. Via the germline V gene (reference sequence), CDR1 is LGHDT and CDR2 YNNKEL. Trimming costs V 4 bases and J 1 base, and their ends lie 11 bases apart. The immunoSEQ Assay, a bias-controlled multiplex PCR, was used to amplify TCRbeta CDR3 regions from genomic DNA. As for how the authors treated the data: The number of nucleated cells in each sample was estimated by amplification of reference gene primers within the assay. Sequence reads were collapsed and filtered to measure the absolute abundance of every unique TCRbeta CDR3 rearrangement. For each sample, productive Simpson clonality was calculated by taking the square root of Simpson's diversity index across productive rearrangements. Drawn from immuneACCESS, this table holds only the in-frame rearrangements with V and J called that TCRdb kept. Clones are partly lost; checked studies trace under half to an unresolved V gene and leave the rest unexplained. V and J calls plus clone size are reproduced from that table; the DNA served to infer D and trimming. This sample comprises about 210,000 clones, about 86% of them detected only once. The ten most abundant clones make up roughly 2.9% of the sample.

Overall study results and their limits: Clinical and demographic metadata were provided uncurated, with the amount varying by source and participant.

The V and J genes are TRBV3-1 (or the pseudogene TRBV3-2) and TRBJ2-7; the D gene cannot be resolved reliably. This receptor was taken from a man aged 45-65 years with active or convalescent COVID-19. Sequencing was carried out using peripheral blood. The CDR3 reads as follows: CASSLMQSSYEQYF. The DNA sequence is as follows: TGTGCCAGCAGCCTGATGCAGTCTTCCTACGAGCAGTACTTC.